A selection of T cell receptor beta chains follows, all from one sample in a study of vaccination and CD4 T cells after COVID-19. The antigens of these receptors remain unknown. TCRdb analysed the PCR reads with MiXCR anew, one entry per CDR3 protein. This sample has about 11,000 distinct CDR3 sequences; 44% occur once, and the top ten carry 36%. Sequenced sample: CD4+ T cells from blood, cultured in vitro. The receptors were sampled from a human donor who had recovered from COVID-19. The CDR3 runs from the conserved cysteine through the conserved F or W. The order of the fields is J gene, D gene, clone size, V gene, CDR3 DNA, CDR3 protein. The D gene is left open where the match is weak. For some rows the clone size is stated as once, few or many, or as a class when expanded; others skip it.

TRBJ1-1 TRBD1 few TRBV2 TGTGCCAGCAGTTGGGACAGGGATGCTGAAGCTTTCTTT CASSWDRDAEAFF
TRBJ2-7 - - TRBV12-3/TRBV12-4 TGTGCCAGCAAAGCCGGACGGAGGGCCTACGAGCAGTACTTC CASKAGRRAYEQYF
TRBJ1-2 TRBD1 - TRBV6-5 TGTGCCAGCAGTTACGAAATCCAGGGGGGGGGCTACACCTTC CASSYEIQGGGYTF
TRBJ2-5 - - TRBV7-9 TGTGCCAGCAGCTTAGAGACGGGGGCCGGGACCCAGTACTTC CASSLETGAGTQYF
TRBJ1-6 - few TRBV6-1 TGTGCCAGCAGGATAAGGGATTCACCCCTCCACTTT CASRIRDSPLHF
TRBJ1-6 - - TRBV12-3/TRBV12-4 TGTGCCAGCAGTTTCGATGAGGTCGGCTCCTATAATTCACCCCTTCACTTT CASSFDEVGSYNSPLHF
TRBJ1-2 - - TRBV20-1 TGTAGTGCTAGAGGAGGGGAGTATGGCTACACCTTC CSARGGEYGYTF
TRBJ1-5 TRBD1 - TRBV6-1 TGTGCCAGCAGCCACAGGGGAAGCAATCAGCCCCAGCATTTT CASSHRGSNQPQHF
TRBJ1-1 TRBD1 - TRBV20-1 TGCAGCCTAGCCGAAGGGGGCCCTGAAGCTTTCTTT CSLAEGGPEAFF
TRBJ1-2 - - TRBV7-9 TGTGCCAGCAGCTTAGGTGGACCTTATGGCTACACCTTC CASSLGGPYGYTF
TRBJ2-7 - - TRBV7-9 TGTGCCAGCAGCCAGGGTTCCTCCTACGAGCAGTACTTC CASSQGSSYEQYF
TRBJ1-1 - - TRBV4-1 TGCGCCAGCAGTCAAGAGTCACCCGGCACTGAAGCTTTCTTT CASSQESPGTEAFF
TRBJ2-2 - few TRBV5-6 TGTGCCAGCAGCTTGCCGGTGGCGAACACCGGGGAGCTGTTTTTT CASSLPVANTGELFF
TRBJ2-3 TRBD2 - TRBV6-4 TGTGCCAGCAGTGAGGTAGCGGGCAGCACAGATACGCAGTATTTT CASSEVAGSTDTQYF
TRBJ1-6 - - TRBV10-3 TGTGCCATCAGTGATGCCGCACCTAAGAGCTCCTATAATTCACCCCTCCACTTT CAISDAAPKSSYNSPLHF
TRBJ1-5 TRBD1 - TRBV6-1 TGTGCCAGCAAGTACCGGGACAGGGGAATAAATCAGCCCCAGCATTTT CASKYRDRGINQPQHF
TRBJ2-2 - few TRBV6-2/TRBV6-3 TGTGCCATACAGAAACCTCCGAGCCCTACAACGTCCGGGGAGCTGTTTTTT CAIQKPPSPTTSGELFF
TRBJ2-5 TRBD2 - TRBV5-1 TGCGCCAGCAGTCCGCGGGGGACTGGAGAGACCCAGTACTTC CASSPRGTGETQYF
TRBJ1-5 - - TRBV7-2 TGTGCCAGCAGCTTCGCAGGGTGGAGGGTTTATAGCAATCAGCCCCAGCATTTT CASSFAGWRVYSNQPQHF
TRBJ1-6 - few TRBV6-1 TGTGCCAGCAGTGAAGATGTAGGGGTAAGATCACCCCTCCACTTT CASSEDVGVRSPLHF
TRBJ1-5 TRBD1 few TRBV19 TGTGCCAGTAGTAGCTCCGACAGGGGAGGGTGGCAGCCCCAGCATTTT CASSSSDRGGWQPQHF
TRBJ1-6 - - TRBV5-3 TGTGCCAGCAGCTTGGAGGCGTATGAAGCACCAAATTCACCCCTCCACTTT CASSLEAYEAPNSPLHF
TRBJ1-2 - once TRBV20-1 TGCAGTGCCCGTAACCCAGGGGCGGGATTGGGTACCTTC CSARNPGAGLGTF
TRBJ1-1 - few TRBV10-3 TGTGCCGCCGACGCCGGGACGGTGAACACTGAAGCTTTCTTT CAADAGTVNTEAFF
TRBJ1-4 TRBD1 few TRBV7-2 TGTGCCAGCAGCTTGACAGGGGTCGGCTTGAGTAGTGAAAAACTGTTTTTT CASSLTGVGLSSEKLFF
TRBJ1-3 - - TRBV20-1 TGCAGTGCTCGGGGGTCTGGAAACACCATATATTTT CSARGSGNTIYF
TRBJ2-3 TRBD2 few TRBV6-5 TGTGCCAGCAGTTTTCTGGGACTAGCGGGGGGGGAGACGCAGTATTTT CASSFLGLAGGETQYF
TRBJ1-6 - - TRBV12-3/TRBV12-4 TGTGCCAGCAGTACCCGGACCCAATCCCGGGCGCCCCTCCACTTT CASSTRTQSRAPLHF
TRBJ1-1 TRBD1 - TRBV6-2/TRBV6-3 TGTGCCAGCAGTTACGACAGGGGGCAGACTGAAGCTTTCTTT CASSYDRGQTEAFF
TRBJ1-2 - once TRBV5-4 TGTGCCAGCAGCTTGGAGGGGAGGGAGGGCTATGGCTACACCTTC CASSLEGREGYGYTF
TRBJ1-2 TRBD1 - TRBV3-1 TGTGCCAGCAGCCCGGGACAGCCCTATGGCTACACCTTC CASSPGQPYGYTF
TRBJ2-7 - once TRBV11-3 TGTGCCAGCAGCTCTCTACTCGAGCAGTACTTC CASSSLLEQYF
TRBJ2-2 - - TRBV7-9 TGTGCCAGCAGCCCTAAACTTAGAATGACAGACTATAACACCGGGGAGCTGTTTTTT CASSPKLRMTDYNTGELFF
TRBJ2-1 TRBD2 few TRBV10-3 TGTGCCATCGCCGATAGCGGGGGGGCCGGCAATGAGCAGTTCTTC CAIADSGGAGNEQFF
TRBJ1-5 - few TRBV7-8 TGTGCCAGCAGCTTAGGGGACAGCAATCAGCCCCAGCATTTT CASSLGDSNQPQHF
TRBJ2-2 - - TRBV6-4 TGTGCCAGCAGTGATGGGACGGACACCGGGGAGCTGTTTTTT CASSDGTDTGELFF
TRBJ1-5 TRBD1 - TRBV6-1 TGTGCCAGCAGCCGACAGGGGGCAAGCAATCAGCCCCAGCATTTT CASSRQGASNQPQHF
TRBJ1-2 - - TRBV6-1 TGTGCCAGCGTTGAGTCGGGACACGGATTTTATGGCTACACCTTC CASVESGHGFYGYTF
TRBJ2-3 TRBD1 - TRBV20-1 TGCAGTGCTAGCACTAAGGGGGCTCGAGGAGATACGCAGTATTTT CSASTKGARGDTQYF
TRBJ1-2 - - TRBV6-1 TGTGCCAGCAGTGAACGGGATAACTATGGCTACACCTTC CASSERDNYGYTF
TRBJ2-7 - - TRBV5-1 TGCGCCAGCAGCCCCCGCCAGTCTACCTACGAGCAGTACTTC CASSPRQSTYEQYF
TRBJ1-1 - - TRBV7-2 TGTGCCAGCAGCTCCAGACAGGCAGGTAGCACTGAAGCTTTCTTT CASSSRQAGSTEAFF
TRBJ1-6 - - TRBV4-3 TGCGCCAGCAGCCCGGGACCATTTTCACCCCTCCACTTT CASSPGPFSPLHF
TRBJ1-2 TRBD1 few TRBV7-9 TGTGCCAGCAGCTTAGTATGGGACAGCTATGGCTACACCTTC CASSLVWDSYGYTF
TRBJ1-2 - - TRBV10-1 TGCGCCAGCAGTAGCGTCAGGGGCTATGGCTACACCTTC CASSSVRGYGYTF
TRBJ2-2 TRBD1 few TRBV7-2 TGTGCCAGCAGCTTAAGCCGGGACAGGGGGATTGGCGGGGAGCTGTTTTTT CASSLSRDRGIGGELFF
TRBJ1-1 - few TRBV4-2 TGTGCCAGCAGCCAAGATATTGGGGGTGCGTACACTGAAGCTTTCTTT CASSQDIGGAYTEAFF
TRBJ2-3 TRBD2 - TRBV4-1 TGCGCCAGCAGCTCCGCGGGGGGAAGTAGCACAGATACGCAGTATTTT CASSSAGGSSTDTQYF
TRBJ1-2 - - TRBV4-3 TGCGCCAGCAGCCAAGACCATAGGACCCCCAGCTATGGCTACACCTTC CASSQDHRTPSYGYTF
TRBJ1-2 TRBD1 - TRBV6-5 TGTGCCAGCAGTTACGAGAGACAGGGGGGAGGCTACACCTTC CASSYERQGGGYTF
TRBJ2-4 - - TRBV6-2/TRBV6-3 TGTGCCAGCAGACCCATTAGGGGGACGAACATTCAGTACTTC CASRPIRGTNIQYF